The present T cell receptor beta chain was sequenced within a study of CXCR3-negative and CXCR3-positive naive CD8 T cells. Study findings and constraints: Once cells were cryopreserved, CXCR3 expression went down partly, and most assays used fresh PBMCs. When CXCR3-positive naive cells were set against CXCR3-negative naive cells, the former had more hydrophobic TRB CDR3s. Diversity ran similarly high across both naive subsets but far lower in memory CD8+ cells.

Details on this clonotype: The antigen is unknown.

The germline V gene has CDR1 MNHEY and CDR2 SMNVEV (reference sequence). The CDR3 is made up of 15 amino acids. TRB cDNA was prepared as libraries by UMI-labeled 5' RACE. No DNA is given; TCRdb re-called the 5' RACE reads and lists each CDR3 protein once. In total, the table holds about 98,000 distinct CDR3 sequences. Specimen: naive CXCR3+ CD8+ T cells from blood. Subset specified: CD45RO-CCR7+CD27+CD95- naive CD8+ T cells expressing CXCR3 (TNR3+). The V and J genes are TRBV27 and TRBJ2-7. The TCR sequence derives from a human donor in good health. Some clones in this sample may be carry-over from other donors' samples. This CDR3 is CASSLSFRLRYEQYF.